A single sample is the source of the 4 T cell receptor beta chains below, sequenced in a study of identical twins (dated by TCRdb to about 2016). Library method: 5' RACE. The sequencing machine was an Illumina HiSeq 2000. Starting from the raw public reads, TCRdb applied fastp trimming at Q25, assembled clones with MiXCR and retained in-frame beta chains. Each record represents a unique CDR3 protein, reported with the most common genes and DNA among its rows. The sample records roughly 350,000 distinct CDR3 sequences, 7% to 9.5% of which are singletons. The ten largest make up approximately 8.9% of the sample. Sequencing was performed on naive T cells sorted from blood. The sample's cell subset or site label, decoded: cells isolated with a human naive T-cell isolation kit. These receptors originate from a woman aged 45-65 years in good health.

The chain is built from TRBV15 and TRBJ2-5; 9 bases fit TRBD1. V dropped 5 bases and J dropped 10; count of bases not matched to a gene: 5. Per germline, CDR1 LNHNV and CDR2 YYDKDF (reference sequence). The CDR3 is 12 amino acids. CDR3 sequence reads: CATSGTGLSQYF. CDR3 DNA sequence: TGTGCCACCAGCGGGACAGGGTTGAGCCAGTACTTC.

The chain uses TRBV29-1 and TRBJ1-2; D perhaps matches TRBD1 (5 bases). Germline assignment: CDR1 SQVTM and CDR2 ANQGSEA. The CDR3 consists of 14 residues. V was shortened by 5 bases and J by 0 bases, with 13 bases between the two germline ends. CDR3 sequence: CSVKGERANYGYTF. In nucleotides, the CDR3 is TGCAGCGTTAAAGGGGAGAGGGCTAACTATGGCTACACCTTC.

This clonotype was picked up many times. The V and J genes are TRBV24-1 and TRBJ2-1; 9 bases agree with TRBD2. Unmatched junction bases numbered 6, after V lost 4 bases and J lost 3 bases. CDR3 size: 16 residues. CDR1 is KGHDR and CDR2 is SFDVKD in the germline V gene. CDR3 coding DNA: TGTGCCACCAGTGACCAGACTAGCGGAGACTACAATGAGCAGTTCTTC. Protein: CATSDQTSGDYNEQFF.

This clonotype showed up just a few times. This chain joins TRBV5-1 and TRBJ1-3, with D perhaps matching TRBD1 (6 bases). The germline V gene has CDR1 SGHRS and CDR2 YFSETQ. Trimming cost V 4 bases and J 2 bases, with 10 bases left between them. The CDR3 consists of 14 residues. CDR3 residues: CASSPGTPGNTIYF. For the CDR3, the DNA is TGCGCCAGCAGCCCCGGGACACCTGGAAACACCATATATTTT. The full variable domain, rest sourced from reference TRBV5-1 and TRBJ1-3, is KAGVTQTPRYLIKTRGQQVTLSCSPISGHRSVSWYQQTPGQGLQFLFEYFSETQRNKGNFPGRFSGRQFSNSRSEMNVSTLELGDSALYLCASSPGTPGNTIYFGEGSWLTVV.